One and the same sample provided the 24 T cell receptor beta chains below, sequenced in a study of graft-versus-host responses after intestinal transplantation. Antigens for these TCRs are unknown. The data were produced by immunoSEQ multiplex PCR, yet TCRdb's version contains in-frame clones alone and is incomplete. The sample holds tens of thousands of clones, around 91% seen once. Sequenced here: unstimulated CD8+ T cells sorted from spleen or lymph node cells, sampled before intestinal transplant. The source is a human donor who received an intestinal transplant.

For this clone: Other DNA sequences in the sample encode the same CDR3. V usage is TRBV9 and J usage is TRBJ2-3; 8 bases map to TRBD2. There are 15 residues in the CDR3. The trim removed 1 base at V and 3 bases at J, leaving 4 bases unmatched. The germline CDR1 and CDR2 sequences are SGDLS and YYNGEE. The CDR3 nucleotides read TGTGCCAGCAGCGTACTAGCGGGTCCGACAGATACGCAGTATTTT. Its translation: CASSVLAGPTDTQYF.

V is TRBV7-8 and J is TRBJ2-7; D is uncertain. The germline V gene has CDR1 SGHVS and CDR2 FQNEAQ. V shed 3 bases and J shed 2 bases, with 8 bases lying between them. The CDR3 runs to 13 residues. The CDR3 loop reads CASSLGRAYEQYF. The DNA for the CDR3 is TGTGCCAGCAGCTTGGGCAGAGCCTACGAGCAGTACTTC.

The chain combines TRBV27 with TRBJ1-4; TRBD1 matches at 7 bases. CDR1 and CDR2 from the germline V gene are MNHEY and SMNVEV (reference sequence). Trimming took 6 bases from V and 0 from J; bases not matched to a gene: 4. CDR3 length equals 15 residues. The CDR3 here is CASRTGYTTNEKLFF. The CDR3 coding sequence is TGTGCCAGCAGGACAGGGTATACAACTAATGAAAAACTGTTTTTT.

The V and J genes are TRBV5-6 and TRBJ2-5, with D unclear. In germline, CDR1 is SGHDT, CDR2 YYEEEE. The CDR3 loop spans 13 amino acids. Trimming removed 0 bases from V and 4 bases from J, with 7 bases in between. The CDR3 DNA sequence: TGTGCCAGCAGCTTGGCCGGCGGAGAGACCCAGTACTTC. Translated, it gives CASSLAGGETQYF.

This clone was seen only once. The chain recombines TRBV6-1 with TRBJ1-1; D may be TRBD1 (6 bases). Between the trimmed V and J ends, which lost 2 bases and 7 bases, there was a span of 11 bases. Per the germline V gene, CDR1 is MNHNS and CDR2 is SASEGT. This CDR3 comprises 13 residues. CDR3 protein: CASSELGAGEAFF. The CDR3 region has the DNA TGTGCCAGCAGTGAATTGGGGGCCGGTGAAGCTTTCTTT.

The table lists this clone with a count of one. V is TRBV5-6 and J is TRBJ1-5, with a tentative D call TRBD1 (5 bases). The germline V gene encodes CDR1 SGHDT and CDR2 YYEEEE. The CDR3 runs to 13 residues. V lost 6 bases and J 6 bases, leaving 13 bases between the germline ends. CDR3 DNA: TGTGCCAGCACCTATGGGGGGGGTCAGCCCCAGCATTTT. This gives the protein CASTYGGGQPQHF.

V gene TRBV6-1 combines with J gene TRBJ1-5, with a tentative D call TRBD1 (6 bases). Germline V CDR1 and CDR2: MNHNS, SASEGT. There are 13 residues in the CDR3. Trimming shortened V by 3 bases and J by 7 bases, and 10 bases separated the two germline ends. CDR3 sequence: CASSDQGYQPQHF. For the CDR3, the DNA is TGTGCCAGCAGTGATCAGGGGTACCAGCCCCAGCATTTT.

The V and J genes are TRBV18 and TRBJ2-3; 8 nucleotides line up with TRBD2. Germline V gene data show CDR1 as KGHSH and CDR2 as LQKENI. Losses at the gene ends were 2 bases for V and 2 bases for J; bases not matched to a gene: 3. The CDR3 runs to 15 residues. CDR3 nucleotides: TGTGCCAGCTCACCAGGGACTAGTATCACAGATACGCAGTATTTT. Encoded protein: CASSPGTSITDTQYF.

The chain recombines TRBV9 with TRBJ1-2, with 7 nucleotides matching TRBD1. The germline gives CDR1 SGDLS, CDR2 YYNGEE. Unmatched junction bases numbered 14, after V lost 4 bases and J lost 8 bases. CDR3 size: 15 residues. CDR3 bases: TGTGCCAGCAGCACCTCCCGAGAACAGGGGAGAGGCTACACCTTC. Protein: CASSTSREQGRGYTF.

The J gene is TRBJ2-5, the V gene TRBV11-2; possible D gene TRBD2, 5 bases. V lost 8 bases and J 5 bases, leaving 12 bases between the germline ends. CDR3 size: 12 residues. Germline V gives CDR1 SGHAT, CDR2 FQNNGV. The CDR3 region has the DNA TGTGCCAGCCTCGGGGTTGAGGAGACCCAGTACTTC. As protein: CASLGVEETQYF. Full variable domain (remainder filled in from reference TRBV11-2 and TRBJ2-5): EAGVAQSPRYKIIEKRQSVAFWCNPISGHATLYWYQQILGQGPKLLIQFQNNGVVDDSQLPKDRFSAERLKGVDSTLKIQPAKLEDSAVYLCASLGVEETQYFGPGTRLLVL.

V usage is TRBV11-2 and J usage is TRBJ1-6; a possible D gene is TRBD1 (5 bases). Deletions cut 5 bases from V and 13 bases from J, with 9 bases between. CDR3 length equals 11 residues. CDR1 and CDR2 from the germline V gene are SGHAT and FQNNGV. The CDR3 protein is CASSPPGPLHF. CDR3 in DNA: TGTGCCAGCAGCCCCCCAGGGCCCCTCCACTTT.

CDR3 protein: CASSLGGGYTF. The CDR3 nucleotides read TGTGCCAGCAGCTTAGGCGGTGGCTACACCTTC. This chain connects TRBV5-6 to TRBJ1-2, with D unclear. The V gene's germline CDR1 is SGHDT and CDR2 YYEEEE. V was clipped by 2 bases and J by 7 bases, with 6 bases between them. This CDR3 spans 11 amino acids.

The chain is built from TRBV5-1 and TRBJ2-7, with D possibly TRBD2 on 6 matching bases. Per germline, CDR1 SGHRS and CDR2 YFSETQ. V was cut by 4 bases and J by 3 bases, with 14 bases left in between. This CDR3 region has 14 residues. The CDR3 DNA sequence: TGCGCCAGCAGCGGGGGGAGGTACCTCTACGAGCAGTACTTC. Residues: CASSGGRYLYEQYF.

The rearrangement links TRBV9 to TRBJ2-3, with 8 bases identical to TRBD2. J was trimmed by 6 bases and V by 0 bases; bases with no gene match: 15. Germline CDR1 and CDR2: SGDLS and YYNGEE. CDR3 size: 18 residues. This CDR3 reads CASSVEPRGSGVMDTQYF. Here the CDR3 DNA reads TGTGCCAGCAGCGTAGAGCCCCGGGGTAGCGGGGTTATGGATACGCAGTATTTT. Supplemented by reference TRBV9 and TRBJ2-3, the full variable domain reads DSGVTQTPKHLITATGQRVTLRCSPRSGDLSVYWYQQSLDQGLQFLIQYYNGEERAKGNILERFSAQQFPDLHSELNLSSLELGDSALYFCASSVEPRGSGVMDTQYFGPGTRLTVL.

The V gene is TRBV27, the J gene TRBJ1-1, with a tentative D call TRBD1 (5 bases). This CDR3 has 16 amino acids. V was shortened by 4 bases and J by 3 bases, with 18 bases between the two germline ends. Looked up from germline, CDR1 is MNHEY and CDR2 is SMNVEV (reference sequence). CDR3 nucleotide sequence: TGTGCCAGCAGTTCCACCACGGGGGGGTTGGACACTGAAGCTTTCTTT. Its translation is CASSSTTGGLDTEAFF.

The rearrangement uses TRBV18 and TRBJ2-3; maybe TRBD1 (6 bases). This CDR3 spans 14 amino acids. CDR1 and CDR2 (germline): KGHSH, LQKENI. V was cut by 2 bases and J by 15 bases, with 21 bases left in between. CDR3 loop: CASSPKPMDSGGYF. CDR3 DNA sequence: TGTGCCAGCTCACCAAAACCAATGGACAGTGGGGGTTATTTT.

This rearrangement joins TRBV13 to TRBJ1-5; D not certain. This CDR3 has 12 amino acids. Per the germline V gene, CDR1 is PRHDT and CDR2 is FYEKMQ (reference sequence). V lost 7 bases and J 2 bases, leaving 6 bases between the germline ends. DNA for the CDR3: TGTGCCAGCAAAGAGGGCAATCAGCCCCAGCATTTT. Translating it yields CASKEGNQPQHF. The whole variable domain, filled in from reference TRBV13 and TRBJ1-5, reads AAGVIQSPRHLIKEKRETATLKCYPIPRHDTVYWYQQGPGQDPQFLISFYEKMQSDKGSIPDRFSAQQFSDYHSELNMSSLELGDSALYFCASKEGNQPQHFGDGTRLSIL.

The chain joins TRBV19 to TRBJ2-1; D possibly corresponds to TRBD1 (6 bases). Trimming removed 6 bases at V and 7 bases at J, with 10 bases between. Germline V gene data show CDR1 as LNHDA and CDR2 as SQIVND (reference sequence). The CDR3 has 12 residues. The chain's CDR3 is CASSGTPNEQFF. Here the CDR3 DNA reads TGTGCCAGTAGCGGGACACCGAATGAGCAGTTCTTC.

The chain uses TRBV6-5 and TRBJ1-2; D is perhaps TRBD1 (5 bases). This CDR3 region has 15 residues. From germline, CDR1 is MNHEY and CDR2 SVGAGI. The V and J ends lost 5 bases and 8 bases respectively, with 21 bases between them. This CDR3 is CASSNPPAGGNGYTF. The DNA for the CDR3 is TGTGCCAGCAGTAACCCCCCGGCCGGGGGAAACGGCTACACCTTC.

The chain joins TRBV10-2 to TRBJ2-5; no clear D gene. V gave up 7 bases and J gave up 11 bases, with 17 bases separating them. This CDR3 contains 12 residues. The germline V gene has CDR1 WSHSY and CDR2 SAAADI. The CDR3 sequence is CASTPDRLEQYF. The CDR3 DNA is TGCGCCAGCACCCCCGACCGTCTAGAGCAGTACTTC.

The CDR3 nucleotides read TGCAGCGTTTGGAGGAGGCAGGCTCTCGGCGAGGCTTTCTTT. Its translation: CSVWRRQALGEAFF. The V call is TRBV29-1, the J call TRBJ1-1; D remains ambiguous. The CDR3 extends over 14 amino acids. The V end was cut by 5 bases, the J end by 11 bases, with 24 bases between. Looked up from germline, CDR1 is SQVTM and CDR2 is ANQGSEA. The full variable domain, in which reference TRBV29-1 and TRBJ1-1 provide the parts outside the CDR3, is SAVISQKPSRDICQRGTSLTIQCQVDSQVTMMFWYRQQPGQSLTLIATANQGSEATYESGFVIDKFPISRPNLTFSTLTVSNMSPEDSSIYLCSVWRRQALGEAFFGQGTRLTVV.

J is TRBJ1-1 and V is TRBV4-1; TRBD1 might be the D (5 bases). Looked up from germline, CDR1 is MGHRA and CDR2 is YSYEKL. There are 13 residues in the CDR3. The V and J ends lost 6 bases and 4 bases respectively, with 12 bases between them. CDR3 region: CASSHTGGTEAFF. The DNA of the CDR3 is TGCGCCAGCAGTCATACCGGGGGCACTGAAGCTTTCTTT.

V usage is TRBV7-2 and J usage is TRBJ1-4; tentative D call: TRBD1 (6 bases). This CDR3 is built from 16 residues. CDR1 is SGHTA and CDR2 is FQGNSA in the germline V gene. V gave up 2 bases and J gave up 8 bases, with 18 bases separating them. The CDR3 coding sequence is TGTGCCAGCAGCTTAAGACCGCCGACAAGGGGGGAAAAACTGTTTTTT. Its translation: CASSLRPPTRGEKLFF. Full variable domain (outside the CDR3, taken from reference TRBV7-2 and TRBJ1-4): GAGVSQSPSNKVTEKGKDVELRCDPISGHTALYWYRQSLGQGLEFLIYFQGNSAPDKSGLPSDRFSAERTGGSVSTLTIQRTQQEDSAVYLCASSLRPPTRGEKLFFGSGTQLSVL.

The V and J genes are TRBV4-1 and TRBJ2-7; D possibly corresponds to TRBD1 (5 bases). Trimming pared 0 bases from V and 7 bases from J, leaving 16 bases between. This CDR3 is 15 amino acids long. CDR1 and CDR2 from the germline V gene are MGHRA and YSYEKL. CDR3 nucleotide sequence: TGCGCCAGCAGCCAAGATTTAGGGGTGGCTAGGGAGCAGTACTTC. Its translation: CASSQDLGVAREQYF.